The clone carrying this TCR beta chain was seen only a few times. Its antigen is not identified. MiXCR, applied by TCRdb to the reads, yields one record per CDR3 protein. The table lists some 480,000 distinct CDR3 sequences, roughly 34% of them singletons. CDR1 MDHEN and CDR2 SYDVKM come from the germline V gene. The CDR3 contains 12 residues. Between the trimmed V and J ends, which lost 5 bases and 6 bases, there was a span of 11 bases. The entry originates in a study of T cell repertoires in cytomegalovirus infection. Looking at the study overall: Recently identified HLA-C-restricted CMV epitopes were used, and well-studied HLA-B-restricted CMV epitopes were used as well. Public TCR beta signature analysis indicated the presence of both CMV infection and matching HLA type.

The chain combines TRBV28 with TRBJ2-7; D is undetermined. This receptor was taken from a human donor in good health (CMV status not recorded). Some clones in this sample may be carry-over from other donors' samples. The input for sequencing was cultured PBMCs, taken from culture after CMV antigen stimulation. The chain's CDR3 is CASSPHPLEQYF. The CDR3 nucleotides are TGTGCCAGCAGTCCCCATCCCCTCGAGCAGTACTTC.